This T cell receptor beta chain was profiled in a study of blood T cell repertoires in COVID-19 (dated by TCRdb to the early 2020s). Study-level background: Collaborator samples came from the United States, Italy and Spain and covered acute and convalescent phases of COVID-19. Deeply sampled blood TCRbeta repertoires from subjects exposed to, actively infected with, or recovered from COVID-19 were included in the dataset. Samples were obtained from the ongoing ImmuneRACE study (first 160 participants) and from roughly 1,300 subjects provided by 6 global collaborators. The prospective study material was composed of cDNA or gDNA derived from T cells, B-cell-depleted T cells, or PBMCs. Where HLA class I and class II types were available, the types were taken from metadata supplied by the sample provider, not from assay-based typing. The repertoires were made available in a free public database intended to serve as a resource for research on the immune response to SARS-CoV-2. The sample metadata nearly always contained a de-identified subject ID, COVID-19 status, age in years and sex. The paper's findings and limits, for the study overall: The amount of clinical and demographic metadata varied by source and participant and was provided uncurated.

The collaborating institutions used their own protocols to collect whole blood in K2EDTA tubes. For TCRbeta analysis, collaborator samples were shipped as frozen whole blood, as isolated PBMCs, or as DNA extracted from either sample type. The immunoSEQ Assay, a bias-controlled multiplex PCR, was used to amplify TCRbeta CDR3 regions from genomic DNA. As for the authors' bioinformatics: The number of nucleated cells in each sample was estimated from the amplification of reference gene primers within the assay. Sequence reads were collapsed and filtered to measure the absolute abundance of every unique TCRbeta CDR3 rearrangement. For each sample, productive Simpson clonality was calculated as the square root of Simpson's diversity index across productive rearrangements. In its TCRdb copy, this immuneACCESS table keeps in-frame sequences only and misses some clones. Where compared with another copy, unresolved V genes explain less than half of these, and the others have no known cause. D and trimming were read from the DNA, whereas the V and J calls and clone size are those reported in that table. This sample lists 150,000 to 200,000 clones; 80% to 85% were detected once. The ten largest clones represent roughly 6.1% of the sample.

V is trimmed back by 3 bases and J by 5 bases, and the junction contains 11 bases that no gene match accounts for. Measured from the cysteine to the phenylalanine, the CDR3 is 17 residues long. Only the CDR3 region is kept as DNA, spanning 51 bases read in frame from base 1. The germline V gene (reference sequence) gives CDR1 as LNHDA and CDR2 as SQIVND. Regarding this clone: Its antigen is not yet known. Base qualities are not provided; no much larger clone lies one nucleotide away.

The receptor chain draws on TRBV19 and TRBJ2-1, with 9 central nucleotides matching TRBD2. The TCR originated in a woman aged 40 to 50 with acute or convalescent COVID-19. The sample was peripheral blood. The nucleotide sequence reads as follows: TGTGCCAGTAGTATGTGGCTAGCGGGGCCCCTCAACAATGAGCAGTTCTTC. Its protein product is CASSMWLAGPLNNEQFF.